This T cell receptor beta chain was recorded in a study of CD8+ T cells in alopecia areata. Of note for this clone: Its antigen is undetermined.

Study-level results: TCR sharing was clearer in mice than between patients, perhaps partly owing to patient HLA diversity. Sequencing of scalp samples also captures resident alphabeta T cells of normal skin. It was lesional scalp, especially alopecia totalis/universalis, that showed higher clonality than normal scalp.

Sequencing templates came from extracted RNA that was reverse transcribed into cDNA. The repertoire was sequenced with immunoSEQ multiplex PCR; TCRdb's copy has only in-frame clones and lacks some. Here the sample spans under 250,000 clones, around 50% being singletons. The CDR3 is made up of 15 amino acids. V was pared by 4 bases and J by 5 bases, with 9 bases of the junction left unmatched. Germline V gives CDR1 MGHRA, CDR2 YSYEKL. CD4+ and CD8+ T cells were sorted from PBMCs stained for CD3, CD4 and CD8. The origin of this receptor is a human donor in good health. Sample: CD8+ T cells sorted from blood. The rearrangement joins TRBV4-1 to TRBJ1-1, with 8 bases matching TRBD1. This CDR3 reads CASSPYGQGGTEAFF. DNA for the CDR3: TGCGCCAGCAGCCCTTACGGACAGGGAGGGACTGAAGCTTTCTTT.